The sequence of this T cell receptor beta chain was determined in a study of T cells in localized non-small cell lung cancer. Whole-study findings and limits: A median approximately 57 of the top 100 tumor clones appeared in adjacent lung.

The CDR3 is 15 residues long. V was shortened by 3 bases and J by 2 bases, with 14 bases between the two germline ends. Germline lookup yields CDR1 SGHNT and CDR2 YENEEA. By frequency in the sample, this clone is medium-sized. Antigen unknown. Sequenced by immunoSEQ multiplex PCR; TCRdb stores in-frame clones only, minus some. In the table there are about 1,400 clones, approximately 38% of which are singletons. The genes are TRBV11-3 and TRBJ2-7, with D perhaps TRBD2 (6 bases). Sequencing used lung tumor tissue, obtained before any cancer treatment. The receptor was isolated from a male donor older than 55 with stage I squamous cell lung carcinoma. Here the CDR3 reads CASSLSGSGPYEQYF. For the CDR3, the DNA is TGTGCCAGCAGCTTGTCCGGTAGCGGACCCTACGAGCAGTACTTC.